A selection of T cell receptor beta chains follows, all from one sample in a study of cytomegalovirus exposure and HLA in healthy donors. Profiled with immunoSEQ multiplex PCR; TCRdb holds only in-frame clones, not every one. The repertoire consists of around 160,000 clones, with nearly 80% occurring once and the leading ten covering approximately 2.9%. Material: PBMCs. These receptors were obtained from a man aged 40-50 years in good health and CMV-seropositive. Each CDR3 is given with its conserved first and last residue. The D gene is left open where the match is weak. A clone size is listed for some rows: how often the clone was seen (once, few, many), or a class if it is expanded.

d_gene	j_gene	v_gene	abundance	CDR3nt	CDR3aa
TRBD1	TRBJ2-7	TRBV28	-	TGTGCAACTACAATCGACAGGGGGCTCCTGAGGGAGCAGTACTTC	CATTIDRGLLREQYF
TRBD2	TRBJ2-1	TRBV27	-	TGTGCCAGCAGCCGGGGACTAGCGGGTGGAGTTGGTGAGCAGTTCTTC	CASSRGLAGGVGEQFF
-	TRBJ2-2	TRBV30	-	TGTGCCTGGTCCGAACAGGGAAGGACCGGGGAGCTGTTTTTT	CAWSEQGRTGELFF
-	TRBJ1-4	TRBV6-1	-	TGTGCCAGCAGCGCCACAGACTATAATGAAAAACTGTTTTTT	CASSATDYNEKLFF
TRBD2	TRBJ2-1	TRBV2	-	TGTGCCAGCAGTGCAAAGCCCCCCGGACTAGCGGGAGCCGGGAAAGTTAGGAATGAGCAGTTCTTC	CASSAKPPGLAGAGKVRNEQFF
-	TRBJ1-1	TRBV18	-	TGTGCCAGCTCACTTCGTGACAGCATGAACACTGAAGCTTTCTTT	CASSLRDSMNTEAFF
TRBD1	TRBJ2-3	TRBV6-5	-	TGTGCCACCGCAGACAGGGGGGGCGTAGATACGCAGTATTTT	CATADRGGVDTQYF
-	TRBJ1-1	TRBV19	-	TGTGCCAGTACCGACCAGGTGAACACTGAAGCTTTCTTT	CASTDQVNTEAFF
-	TRBJ2-3	TRBV19	-	TGTGCCAGTAGTATAGTCGAGACAGATACGCAGTATTTT	CASSIVETDTQYF
TRBD2	TRBJ2-1	TRBV7-3	-	TGTGCCAGCAGCTTAACGGGACTAGCGGGATACAATGAGCAGTTCTTC	CASSLTGLAGYNEQFF
-	TRBJ2-1	TRBV4-2	-	TGTGCCAGCAGCCAAGGTCTAGCAGCCTACAATGAGCAGTTCTTC	CASSQGLAAYNEQFF
-	TRBJ2-7	TRBV27	-	TGTGCCAGCAGTTTTACAGGAGACATAGCACGGCCTAGGGAGCAGTACTTC	CASSFTGDIARPREQYF
-	TRBJ2-1	TRBV5-4	-	TGTGCCAGCAGCTTGCGACAGTTCTACAATGAGCAGTTCTTC	CASSLRQFYNEQFF
TRBD2	TRBJ2-3	TRBV7-3	-	TGTGCCAGCAGCTTAAAGGTGGCAGGGGTAGCGGGAGGGCTTCGGGCAGATACGCAGTATTTT	CASSLKVAGVAGGLRADTQYF
-	TRBJ1-5	TRBV6-1	-	TGTGCCAGCAGTGGGGGCTCCGCCCAGCATTTT	CASSGGSAQHF
TRBD1	TRBJ1-2	TRBV18	-	TGTGCCAGCTCACCAGACAAATGGACAGGGTTCTATGGCTACACCTTC	CASSPDKWTGFYGYTF
TRBD1	TRBJ2-7	TRBV19	-	TGTGCCAGTAATGACCCGGGACAGGGTAGCGAGCAGTACTTC	CASNDPGQGSEQYF
TRBD1	TRBJ2-5	TRBV19	-	TGTGCCAGTAGCCCCGGACAGGAAGAGACCCAGTACTTC	CASSPGQEETQYF
-	TRBJ1-3	TRBV7-9	-	TGTGCCAGCAGCCCACTGGGCCAAGCCTCTGGAAACACCATATATTTT	CASSPLGQASGNTIYF
-	TRBJ2-5	TRBV18	-	TGTGCCAGCTCCCTCGTTGGGGCTCAAGAGACCCAGTACTTC	CASSLVGAQETQYF
TRBD2	TRBJ2-3	TRBV5-6	-	TGTGCCAGCAGCTTGTTCTTGGCGGGAGAGCTAGATACGCAGTATTTT	CASSLFLAGELDTQYF
TRBD1	TRBJ2-1	TRBV29-1	-	TGCAGCGTTTCAGGGGGCAATGAGCAGTTCTTC	CSVSGGNEQFF
-	TRBJ1-4	TRBV6-5	-	TGTGCCAGCAGGGACCCAGGGGCGGGTAATGAAAAACTGTTTTTT	CASRDPGAGNEKLFF
TRBD1	TRBJ1-3	TRBV5-1	-	TGCGCCAGCAGCTTGGGGGAAATCCGGACAGGACAATCTGGAAACACCATATATTTT	CASSLGEIRTGQSGNTIYF
-	TRBJ1-1	TRBV28	-	TGTGTGGTCGCGATGAACACTGAAGCTTTCTTT	CVVAMNTEAFF
-	TRBJ2-3	TRBV7-8	few	TGTGCCAGCAGCTTACCGGGGGAGGGCACAGATACGCAGTATTTT	CASSLPGEGTDTQYF
TRBD2	TRBJ2-6	TRBV7-3	-	TGTGCCAGCAGCTTAACGGGGGGGTCTGGGGCCAACGTCCTGACTTTC	CASSLTGGSGANVLTF
TRBD2	TRBJ2-1	TRBV27	-	TGTGCCAGCAGTTTATCCGCACTAGCGGGCTCGGGGGACAATGAGCAGTTCTTC	CASSLSALAGSGDNEQFF
-	TRBJ1-2	TRBV6-6	few	TGTGCCAGCAGTCCTCAGGGTGACTATGGCTACACCTTC	CASSPQGDYGYTF
TRBD2	TRBJ2-1	TRBV18	-	TGTGCCAGCTCACCTCCTAGCGGGGTATACAATGAGCAGTTCTTC	CASSPPSGVYNEQFF
TRBD1	TRBJ2-5	TRBV19	-	TGTGCCAGTAGTACTCCACCGGGACAGGGAGAGACCCAGTACTTC	CASSTPPGQGETQYF
TRBD2	TRBJ2-3	TRBV27	-	TGTGCCAGCAGTTGGGGACTAGCGGCCAGCACAGATACGCAGTATTTT	CASSWGLAASTDTQYF
-	TRBJ2-3	TRBV6-5	-	TGTGCCAGCAGTCGAGTATTGACAGATACGCAGTATTTT	CASSRVLTDTQYF
-	TRBJ1-2	TRBV7-9	-	TGTGCCAGCAGCTTGCAGCGACCCTATGGCTACACCTTC	CASSLQRPYGYTF
TRBD2	TRBJ2-7	TRBV6-5	few	TGTGCCAGCAGTTACTCGGGTGTAGCGGGAGTGCGCGAGCAGTACTTC	CASSYSGVAGVREQYF
-	TRBJ1-2	TRBV14	-	TGTGCCAGCAGCCAAGAAGGTAGACGGGGCTATGGCTACACCTTC	CASSQEGRRGYGYTF
TRBD1	TRBJ1-4	TRBV5-1	few	TGCGCCAGCAGCTCGGGACAGGGGCATGAAAAACTGTTTTTT	CASSSGQGHEKLFF
-	TRBJ1-2	TRBV7-3	few	TGTGCCAGCAGCTTAGCGTTACGGGGTTTGAATGGCTACACCTTC	CASSLALRGLNGYTF
-	TRBJ2-2	TRBV5-1	-	TGCGCCAGCAGCATGGACGGGGGCACCGGGGAGCTGTTTTTT	CASSMDGGTGELFF
TRBD2	TRBJ2-3	TRBV10-1	-	TGCGCCAGCAGTGATGGAGCGGGAGGGCAGGCAGATACGCAGTATTTT	CASSDGAGGQADTQYF
TRBD2	TRBJ2-4	TRBV7-2	-	TGTGCCAGCAGCCCTCAAGCGGGAGCTCGAGCCAAAAACATTCAGTACTTC	CASSPQAGARAKNIQYF
-	TRBJ2-1	TRBV7-9	-	TGTGCCAGCAGCGCGTCGGGAAGCTCCTACAATGAGCAGTTCTTC	CASSASGSSYNEQFF
-	TRBJ1-2	TRBV25-1	-	TGTGCCAGCAGTGTTAGTGTTGGGGGAGGCTATGGCTACACCTTC	CASSVSVGGGYGYTF
TRBD1	TRBJ2-1	TRBV5-1	-	TGCGCCAGCAGGCAGGGGGTTGTTCGCGAGCAGTTCTTC	CASRQGVVREQFF
-	TRBJ2-1	TRBV7-9	-	TGTGCCAGCAGCCTCCAGGGTACTGAGCAGTTCTTC	CASSLQGTEQFF
-	TRBJ1-2	TRBV5-1	few	TGCGCCAGCAGCTTGGGGAGCGGGTCAGATGGCTACACCTTC	CASSLGSGSDGYTF
TRBD2	TRBJ2-7	TRBV30	-	TGTGCCTGGAGAGGAACTAGCGTACCGTTGTCCTACGAGCAGTACTTC	CAWRGTSVPLSYEQYF
-	TRBJ1-5	TRBV19	-	TGTGCCAGTAGTACCGTAGGTACGGGGAATCAGCCCCAGCATTTT	CASSTVGTGNQPQHF
-	TRBJ2-5	TRBV5-4	-	TGTGCCAGCAGCTTGGAGAACAGGGTAACCCAGTACTTC	CASSLENRVTQYF
-	TRBJ2-7	TRBV25-1	-	TGTGCCAGCAGTGAAATTTATACTGAGAACGAGCAGTACTTC	CASSEIYTENEQYF
TRBD1	TRBJ2-2	TRBV6-5	-	TGTGCCAGCAGGTTACAGGGGGCTCTTACCGGGGAGCTGTTTTTT	CASRLQGALTGELFF
-	TRBJ1-4	TRBV6-1	-	TGTGCCAGCTCCTCCCATGCGCATACTGAAAAACTGTTTTTT	CASSSHAHTEKLFF
TRBD1	TRBJ1-2	TRBV6-5	-	TGTGCCAGCAGTTACTCGACGACAGGGGGAAACTATGGCTACACCTTC	CASSYSTTGGNYGYTF
-	TRBJ1-2	TRBV18	-	TGTGCCAGCTCACCAGCGGGCGGAGGGTATGGCTACACCTTC	CASSPAGGGYGYTF
-	TRBJ2-1	TRBV11-3	once	TGTGCCAGCAGCTCACTTGTAAACAATGAGCAGTTCTTC	CASSSLVNNEQFF
-	TRBJ2-3	TRBV5-1	-	TGCGCCAGCAGCTTGGCACAGCTCACAGATACGCAGTATTTT	CASSLAQLTDTQYF
-	TRBJ1-4	TRBV21-1	few	TGTGCCAGCAGCACGCCTACAGGGGATGAGGATGAAAAACTGTTTTTT	CASSTPTGDEDEKLFF